Following are 29 T cell receptor beta chains from one sample sequenced in a study of regulatory T cells in long-lasting Graves disease. Sequencing libraries for TCR beta were prepared with iRepertoire HTBI primers and Arm-PCR of CDR3 regions. TCRdb itself ran the multiplex PCR reads through MiXCR, one entry per CDR3 protein. The table has some 370,000 distinct CDR3 sequences, less than 25% seen once. Time point indicated: persistent/refractory GD, antithyroid drugs over 5 years with positive TRAb. The TCR library used RNA extracted from PBMCs. The specimen was peripheral blood mononuclear cells (PBMCs), collected when the disease was refractory, from a patient treated with antithyroid drugs. All receptors come from a female donor with Graves disease.

This clonotype showed up many times. The V and J genes are TRBV12-3 or TRBV12-4 and TRBJ2-2, with D unclear. V shed 10 bases and J shed 4 bases, with 13 bases lying between them. The CDR3 consists of 13 residues. In DNA, the CDR3 is TGTGCCATCCTTTCCTCGGGCACCGGGGAGCTGTTTTTT. Its translation is CAILSSGTGELFF.

This clonotype was seen at least ten times. The V gene is TRBV6-5, the J gene TRBJ2-2, with 7 nucleotides matching TRBD2. The CDR3 sequence is 13 residues long. The V and J ends lost 0 bases and 8 bases, in that order; junction bases with no gene match: 0. Germline lookup yields CDR1 MNHEY and CDR2 SVGAGI. CDR3 sequence (DNA): TGTGCCAGCAGTTACTCGGGAGGGGGGGAGCTGTTTTTT. Its translation: CASSYSGGGELFF.

V gene TRBV7-3 combines with J gene TRBJ1-1; 7 nucleotides align to TRBD1. This CDR3 is 20 amino acids long. V trimming: 2 bases; J trimming: 2 bases; junction bases outside the gene matches: 20. In germline, CDR1 is SGHTA, CDR2 FQGTGA. The CDR3 DNA reads as TGTGCCAGCAGCTTAGTAGACCCGGGACAGTCTCTCCTACCCAACACTGAAGCTTTCTTT. Protein product: CASSLVDPGQSLLPNTEAFF.

This clonotype came up many times. Sequence at one end of the junction differs from germline and may be a read error. The chain is built from TRBV6-1 and TRBJ2-7, with 9 bases that match TRBD1. The length of the CDR3 is 14 residues. The V gene's germline CDR1 is MNHNS and CDR2 SASEGT. The CDR3 coding sequence is TGTGCCAGCAGTGAGGGGACAGGGTCCTATGAGCAGTACTTC. Its translation: CASSEGTGSYEQYF.

Only a few counts were recorded for this clonotype. The chain couples TRBV7-2 to TRBJ2-2; D gene ambiguous. Deletions cut 5 bases from V and 2 bases from J, with 9 bases between. Germline values: CDR1 SGHTA, CDR2 FQGNSA. The CDR3 has 14 amino acids. CDR3 sequence reads: CASSGPSNTGELFF. CDR3 bases: TGTGCCAGCAGCGGGCCCTCAAACACCGGGGAGCTGTTTTTT.

The chain is built from TRBV30 and TRBJ1-1; D not certain. Trimming removed 3 bases at V and 2 bases at J, with 13 bases between. CDR1 GTSNPN and CDR2 SVGIG come from the germline V gene (reference sequence). The CDR3 extends over 14 amino acids. CDR3 in amino acids: CAWRRLSPNTEAFF. The CDR3 DNA reads as TGTGCCTGGAGGCGCCTCTCCCCTAACACTGAAGCTTTCTTT.

There are many counts of this clonotype. This rearrangement joins TRBV7-2 to TRBJ2-5; D not resolved. Germline-derived CDR1 and CDR2 are SGHTA and FQGNSA. This CDR3 comprises 13 residues. V shed 0 bases and J shed 4 bases, with 6 bases lying between them. The CDR3 protein is CASSLAAPETQYF. For the CDR3, the DNA is TGTGCCAGCAGCTTAGCCGCCCCAGAGACCCAGTACTTC.

This clonotype was seen ten or more times. The chain combines TRBV28 with TRBJ2-7, with 9 bases identical to TRBD2. V lost 1 base to trimming and J lost 1 base; unmatched junction nucleotides: 5. The CDR3 runs to 16 residues. Germline values: CDR1 MDHEN, CDR2 SYDVKM. CDR3: CASSLLSAGGSYEQYF. The CDR3 bases are TGTGCCAGCAGTTTATTGTCAGCGGGAGGTTCCTACGAGCAGTACTTC.

V and J are TRBV6-2 or TRBV6-3 and TRBJ1-2, with D hard to call. V lost 4 bases and J lost 4, with 7 bases in between. This CDR3 region has 12 residues. Germline CDR1 reads MNHEY; CDR2 reads SVGEGT. The CDR3 sequence: CASSSAVYGYTF. CDR3 nucleotides: TGTGCCAGCAGTTCAGCCGTCTATGGCTACACCTTC.

This clonotype appeared a few times. V is TRBV19 and J is TRBJ1-1; the D is unclear. The CDR3 consists of 15 residues. CDR1 and CDR2 (germline): LNHDA, SQIVND (reference sequence). Trimming left V 3 bases short and J 6 bases short, with 17 bases between. The CDR3 here is CASSMSLLVPAEAFF. CDR3 nucleotides: TGTGCCAGTAGTATGAGTCTTCTAGTTCCTGCTGAAGCTTTCTTT.

This clonotype has ten or more counts. The V and J genes are TRBV2 and TRBJ1-4; 7 bases are a match to TRBD1. CDR1 is SNHLY and CDR2 is FYNNEI in the germline V gene. J lost 1 base, V lost 6 bases, and 2 bases had no gene match. This CDR3 has 14 amino acids. The CDR3 region has the DNA TGTGCCAGCAGATACAGGGGAACTAATGAAAAACTGTTTTTT. The encoded protein is CASRYRGTNEKLFF. Using reference TRBV2 and TRBJ1-4 for the parts outside the CDR3, the full variable domain is EPEVTQTPSHQVTQMGQEVILRCVPISNHLYFYWYRQILGQKVEFLVSFYNNEISEKSEIFDDQFSVERPDGSNFTLKIRSTKLEDSAMYFCASRYRGTNEKLFFGSGTQLSVL.

There are a few counts of this clonotype. The chain uses TRBV10-2 and TRBJ2-2; D is unresolved. The CDR3 has 13 residues. Trimming removed 3 bases from V and 4 bases from J, with 6 bases in between. Germline values: CDR1 WSHSY, CDR2 SAAADI. CDR3 DNA: TGCGCCAGCAGTGAAGGACCCACCGGGGAGCTGTTTTTT. It translates to CASSEGPTGELFF.

This clonotype was counted only a few times. J is TRBJ2-7 and V is TRBV20-1; possibly TRBD1 for D (6 bases). The germline CDR1 and CDR2 sequences are DFQATT and SNEGSKA (reference sequence). The CDR3 contains 13 residues. V dropped 3 bases and J dropped 1 base, with 10 bases sitting between them. The CDR3 DNA reads TGCAGTGCTAGGACAGGTCTTTCCTACGAGCAGTACTTC. Translation: CSARTGLSYEQYF.

The chain uses TRBV3-1 and TRBJ2-7; D call uncertain. V lost 0 bases to trimming and J lost 5 bases, with 14 bases between them. CDR1 LGHDT and CDR2 YNNKEL come from the germline V gene (reference sequence). The CDR3 has 15 residues. The CDR3 here is CASSQEGWGLDEQYF. Written as DNA, the CDR3 is TGTGCCAGCAGCCAAGAAGGTTGGGGTTTAGACGAGCAGTACTTC.

The rearrangement uses TRBV30 and TRBJ1-6; a possible D gene is TRBD1 (5 bases). CDR1 GTSNPN and CDR2 SVGIG come from the germline V gene (reference sequence). V gave up 7 bases and J gave up 7 bases, with 17 bases separating them. The length of the CDR3 is 14 residues. This CDR3 is CASQSGLKNSPLHF. The CDR3, as DNA: TGTGCCTCACAGTCGGGGCTCAAAAATTCACCCCTCCACTTT.

In its sample, this clonotype was seen many times. The chain joins TRBV20-1 to TRBJ1-1; the D is unclear. V lost 1 base, J lost 1 base, and 7 bases lay in between. From germline, CDR1 is DFQATT and CDR2 SNEGSKA (reference sequence). The CDR3 sequence is 13 residues long. In nucleotides, the CDR3 is TGCAGTGCTAGAGGCGGGCAGAACACTGAAGCTTTCTTT. It translates to CSARGGQNTEAFF.

This clonotype was seen repeatedly, ten times or more. The chain combines TRBV28 with TRBJ1-5; the D is unclear. The V and J ends lost 7 bases and 7 bases respectively, with 5 bases between them. Germline V lookup: CDR1 MDHEN, CDR2 SYDVKM. The CDR3 sequence is 10 residues long. CDR3 nucleotide sequence: TGTGCCAGCAATGAGCAGCCCCAGCATTTT. As protein: CASNEQPQHF.

The rearrangement uses TRBV6-5 and TRBJ2-2; a possible D gene is TRBD2 (5 bases). Per the germline V gene, CDR1 is MNHEY and CDR2 is SVGAGI. V lost 2 bases and J lost 7, with 8 bases in between. This CDR3 spans 13 amino acids. As DNA, the CDR3 is TGTGCCAGCAGTTACCTCGAGGGCGGGGAGCTGTTTTTT. Translated, it gives CASSYLEGGELFF.

This clonotype has more than one count but fewer than ten. The chain joins TRBV27 to TRBJ1-1, with TRBD1 as a possible D gene (6 bases). Trimming took off 3 bases at V and 5 bases at J, with 16 bases between the two ends. Germline assignment: CDR1 MNHEY and CDR2 SMNVEV (reference sequence). This CDR3 contains 15 residues. CDR3 amino acids: CASSFRQGFVTEAFF. The CDR3 DNA is TGTGCCAGCAGTTTTAGGCAGGGGTTTGTTACTGAAGCTTTCTTT.

Comments on this clonotype: A much larger clone sits a single nucleotide away, making a read error possible. The chain carries TRBV7-2 and TRBJ2-5; D not certain. Germline V gene lookup returns CDR1 SGHTA and CDR2 FQGNSA. This CDR3 has 13 residues. The CDR3 nucleotides read TGTGCCAGCAGCTTATTCAACACGGAGACCCAGTGCTTC. Residues: CASSLFNTETQCF.

The J gene is TRBJ1-5, the V gene TRBV6-2 or TRBV6-3; no clear D gene. The germline V gene encodes CDR1 MNHEY and CDR2 SVGEGT. Deletions cut 7 bases from V and 0 bases from J, with 16 bases between. The CDR3 is made up of 16 amino acids. CDR3 loop: CASNPPPGISNQPQHF. Here the CDR3 DNA reads TGTGCCAGCAACCCCCCCCCGGGGATTAGCAATCAGCCCCAGCATTTT.

This clonotype turned up a few times. J is TRBJ1-5 and V is TRBV7-2; no clear D. The V gene's germline CDR1 is SGHTA and CDR2 FQGNSA. Trimming removed 1 base at V and 3 bases at J, with 10 bases between. This CDR3 is built from 15 residues. CDR3 sequence reads: CASSLVLGINQPQHF. CDR3 nucleotide sequence: TGTGCCAGCAGCTTAGTTCTGGGGATCAATCAGCCCCAGCATTTT. The full variable domain, with the rest looked up from reference TRBV7-2 and TRBJ1-5, is GAGVSQSPSNKVTEKGKDVELRCDPISGHTALYWYRQSLGQGLEFLIYFQGNSAPDKSGLPSDRFSAERTGGSVSTLTIQRTQQEDSAVYLCASSLVLGINQPQHFGDGTRLSIL.

This clonotype was picked up a small number of times. This chain connects TRBV24-1 to TRBJ1-2, with unresolved D. Germline CDR1 reads KGHDR; CDR2 reads SFDVKD. This CDR3 comprises 14 residues. Trimming removed 2 bases at V and 4 bases at J, with 10 bases between. For the CDR3, the DNA is TGTGCCACCAGTGATTCACACGTATCCTATGGCTACACCTTC. Translating it yields CATSDSHVSYGYTF.

Details on this clonotype: A read error may explain this, as a much larger clone is one base away. This chain links TRBV28 with TRBJ1-2, with TRBD1 identical over 7 bases. Germline V gives CDR1 MDHEN, CDR2 SYDVKM. The CDR3 has 13 residues. The CDR3 nucleotides are TGTGCCAGCAGTTCCGGACAGGACTATGACTACACCTTC. Residues: CASSSGQDYDYTF.

This clonotype showed up many times. This chain connects TRBV28 to TRBJ2-7, with D unresolved. Looked up from germline, CDR1 is MDHEN and CDR2 is SYDVKM. V was cut by 3 bases and J by 2 bases, with 8 bases left in between. The CDR3 has 13 amino acids. In DNA form, the CDR3 reads TGTGCCAGCAGTTTCTCGACTCCCTACGAGCAGTACTTC. Protein sequence: CASSFSTPYEQYF.

This clonotype was detected many times. V gene TRBV6-1 combines with J gene TRBJ1-2; D is possibly TRBD1 (5 bases). Looked up from germline, CDR1 is MNHNS and CDR2 is SASEGT. V gave up 4 bases and J gave up 8 bases, with 20 bases separating them. There are 15 residues in the CDR3. Here the CDR3 DNA reads TGTGCCAGCAGTGTGACCAGGGAAAGTTCTCTCGGCTACACCTTC. This gives the protein CASSVTRESSLGYTF.

This clonotype appeared many times. The rearrangement links TRBV20-1 to TRBJ2-7; the match to TRBD1 covers 9 bases. Trimming at V came to 5 bases and at J to 3 bases, leaving 2 bases not matched to a gene. Looked up from germline, CDR1 is DFQATT and CDR2 is SNEGSKA (reference sequence). There are 12 residues in the CDR3. Here the CDR3 reads CSAAGQGYEQYF. As DNA, the CDR3 is TGCAGTGCTGCGGGACAGGGCTACGAGCAGTACTTC.

This clonotype was seen repeatedly, ten times or more. The chain uses TRBV29-1 and TRBJ2-7; 10 bases fit TRBD1. J lost 5 bases, V lost 4 bases, and 11 bases had no gene match. Per the germline V gene, CDR1 is SQVTM and CDR2 is ANQGSEA. CDR3 length: 15 amino acids. Here the CDR3 DNA reads TGCAGCGTTGGGGCTCGGGACAGGGGTGTCGACGAGCAGTACTTC. Translated, it gives CSVGARDRGVDEQYF.

This clonotype is a singleton in its sample. The chain joins TRBV5-1 to TRBJ2-2; D possibly corresponds to TRBD2 (5 bases). V was pared by 0 bases and J by 6 bases, with 12 bases between. Germline V gene lookup returns CDR1 SGHRS and CDR2 YFSETQ. The CDR3 sequence is 15 residues long. The CDR3 nucleotides read TGCGCCAGCAGCTTGGCCCCCGGGGTATCCGGGGAGCTGTTTTTT. Residues: CASSLAPGVSGELFF.